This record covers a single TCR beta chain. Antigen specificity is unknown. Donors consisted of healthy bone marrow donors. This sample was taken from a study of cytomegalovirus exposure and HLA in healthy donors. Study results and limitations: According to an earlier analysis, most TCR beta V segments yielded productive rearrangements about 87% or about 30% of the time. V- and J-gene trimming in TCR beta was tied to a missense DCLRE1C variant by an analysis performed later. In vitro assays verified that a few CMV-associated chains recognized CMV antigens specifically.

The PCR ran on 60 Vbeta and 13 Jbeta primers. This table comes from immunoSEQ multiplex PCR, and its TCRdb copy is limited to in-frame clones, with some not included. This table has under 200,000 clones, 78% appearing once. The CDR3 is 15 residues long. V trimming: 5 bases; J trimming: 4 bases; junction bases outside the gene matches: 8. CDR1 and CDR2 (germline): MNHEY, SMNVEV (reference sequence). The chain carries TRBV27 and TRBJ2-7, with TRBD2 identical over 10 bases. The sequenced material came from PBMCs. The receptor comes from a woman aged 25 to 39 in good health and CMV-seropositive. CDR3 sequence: CASSQTASGSYEQYF. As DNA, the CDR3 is TGTGCCAGCAGTCAGACTGCTAGCGGGAGTTACGAGCAGTACTTC.